This is a list of T cell receptor beta chains from one sample in a study of identical twins. TCRdb reanalysed the 5' RACE reads using MiXCR and keeps one entry per CDR3 protein. The sample includes nearly 900,000 distinct CDR3 sequences, roughly an eighth of them seen just once. These records were also assigned to another study, of yellow fever vaccine responses in identical twins.

The sequencing input was PBMCs. These TCRs come from a woman aged 18-29 years in good health. Both conserved end residues are part of each CDR3. D genes are given only for firm matches. For some rows the clone size is stated as once, few or many, or as a class when expanded; others skip it.

v_gene,abundance,j_gene,d_gene,CDR3nt,CDR3aa
TRBV20-1,.,TRBJ2-7,.,TGCAGTGCTAGAGTATCAGGGAACACCTACGAGCAGTACTTC,CSARVSGNTYEQYF
TRBV10-3,.,TRBJ2-7,.,TGTGCCGCCGGGGAGGTCAACGAGCAGTACTTC,CAAGEVNEQYF
TRBV12-3/TRBV12-4,few,TRBJ2-3,TRBD2,TGTGCCAGCCGAGCGGGAGGGCCGGTGGGTACGCAGTATTTT,CASRAGGPVGTQYF
TRBV20-1,.,TRBJ2-3,.,TGCAGTGCTAGACGGGGAGGCGTTGATACGCAGTATTTT,CSARRGGVDTQYF
TRBV7-2,.,TRBJ1-6,TRBD1,TGTGCCAGCAGCCTACCGGGACAGGAAACCAGGATGGGTAATTCACCCCTCCACTTT,CASSLPGQETRMGNSPLHF
TRBV5-8,.,TRBJ2-1,TRBD2,TGTGCCAGCAGCACCCTGGGACTAGCGGGAGGGAGCTCCTACAATGAGCAGTTCTTC,CASSTLGLAGGSSYNEQFF
TRBV10-3,.,TRBJ1-1,.,TGTGCCATCAGGGGGCCGGACAGGAACACTGAAGCTTTCTTT,CAIRGPDRNTEAFF
TRBV7-3,few,TRBJ2-5,TRBD2,TGTGCCAGCAGCCTTGGACTAGCGGGCCCGGTGGAGACCCAGTACTTC,CASSLGLAGPVETQYF
TRBV12-3/TRBV12-4,many,TRBJ2-1,.,TGTGCCAGCAGTTTATCAGGGAAGCGCCACAATGAGCAGTTCTTC,CASSLSGKRHNEQFF
TRBV7-8,few,TRBJ2-5,.,TGTGCCAGCAGCTTAGTTCGAAAAAGGACAGCCCAAGAGACCCAGTACTTC,CASSLVRKRTAQETQYF
TRBV7-9,many,TRBJ2-1,.,TGTGCCAGCAGCCAGGTGAACGCCGCCAACAATGAGCAGTTCTTC,CASSQVNAANNEQFF
TRBV5-1,many,TRBJ2-7,TRBD1,TGCGCCAGCAGCCCTGGTAGGGGGCTGTACGAGCAGTACTTC,CASSPGRGLYEQYF
TRBV12-3/TRBV12-4,many,TRBJ1-5,.,TGTGCCAGCAGTTTAGGGCCGAAACATCAGCCCCAGCATTTT,CASSLGPKHQPQHF
TRBV6-2/TRBV6-3,.,TRBJ2-2,TRBD2,TGTGCCAGCAGGACTAGCGGGGAGAGAGGCACCGGGGAGCTGTTTTTT,CASRTSGERGTGELFF
TRBV14,many,TRBJ1-2,.,TGTGCCAGCAGCCAAGGGGCAGAGCCGCTTCTTCGCCGCATCAACACCTTC,CASSQGAEPLLRRINTF
TRBV7-3,many,TRBJ2-1,TRBD1,TGTGCCAGCAGCCCGGGGACAGGGGGCTCCTACAATGAGCAGTTCTTC,CASSPGTGGSYNEQFF
TRBV18,.,TRBJ2-2,.,TGTGCCAGCTCACCCGGGACATCCCGCGGCGGGGAGCTGTTTTTT,CASSPGTSRGGELFF
TRBV27,few,TRBJ2-7,.,TGTGCCAGCAGTTCCCATCCGACCAACGTAGCGCTCAACTACTCCTACGAGCAGTACTTC,CASSSHPTNVALNYSYEQYF
TRBV6-5,.,TRBJ2-3,TRBD2,TGTGCCAGCAGTTACAGCAGCGGGGTGAAAGATACGCAGTATTTT,CASSYSSGVKDTQYF
TRBV29-1,few,TRBJ1-4,.,TGCAGCGTTGGGCAGGGTGCTGAAAAACTGTTTTTT,CSVGQGAEKLFF
TRBV28,.,TRBJ1-2,.,TGTGCCAGCACCCAACAGTATACTAACTATGGCTACACCTTC,CASTQQYTNYGYTF
TRBV5-1,.,TRBJ1-3,.,TGCGCCAGCAGCGTGGGGACGCCTGGAAACACCATATATTTT,CASSVGTPGNTIYF
TRBV29-1,few,TRBJ2-1,.,TGCAGCGTTGCGCCAACCTACAATGAGCAGTTCTTC,CSVAPTYNEQFF
TRBV11-2,.,TRBJ2-3,TRBD2,TGTGCCAGCAGCGCACGACTAGCGGCTAGCACAGATACACAGTATTTT,CASSARLAASTDTQYF
TRBV12-3/TRBV12-4,many,TRBJ2-7,.,TGTGCCAGCAGCTTCGGACAGTACGAGCAGTACTTC,CASSFGQYEQYF
TRBV15,few,TRBJ2-2,.,TGTGCCACCAGCACAACTCAGGGTTTCGCCGGGGAGCTGTTTTTT,CATSTTQGFAGELFF
TRBV5-1,few,TRBJ2-3,.,TGCGCCAGCAGCTTAACGGGTAGGGTCGCAGATACGCAGTATTTT,CASSLTGRVADTQYF
TRBV5-1,.,TRBJ2-2,.,TGCGCCAGCAGCTTGGGATTCAACACCGGGGAGCTGTTTTTT,CASSLGFNTGELFF